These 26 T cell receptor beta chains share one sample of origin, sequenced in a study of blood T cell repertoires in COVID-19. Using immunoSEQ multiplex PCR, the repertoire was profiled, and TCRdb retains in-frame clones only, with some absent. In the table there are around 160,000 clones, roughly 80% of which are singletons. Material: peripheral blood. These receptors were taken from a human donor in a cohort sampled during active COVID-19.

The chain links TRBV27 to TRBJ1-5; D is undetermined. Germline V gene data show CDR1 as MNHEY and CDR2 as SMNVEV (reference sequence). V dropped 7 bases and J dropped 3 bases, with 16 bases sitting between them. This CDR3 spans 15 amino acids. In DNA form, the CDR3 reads TGTGCCAGCACCTCCTCTTTGGAGAACAATCAGCCCCAGCATTTT. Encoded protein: CASTSSLENNQPQHF.

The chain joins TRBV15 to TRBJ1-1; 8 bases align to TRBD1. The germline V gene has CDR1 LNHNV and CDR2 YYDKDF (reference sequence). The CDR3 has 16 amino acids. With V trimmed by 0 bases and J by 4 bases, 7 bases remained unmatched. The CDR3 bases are TGTGCCACCAGCAGAGAGGTCCTTGACAGGGGCACTGAAGCTTTCTTT. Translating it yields CATSREVLDRGTEAFF.

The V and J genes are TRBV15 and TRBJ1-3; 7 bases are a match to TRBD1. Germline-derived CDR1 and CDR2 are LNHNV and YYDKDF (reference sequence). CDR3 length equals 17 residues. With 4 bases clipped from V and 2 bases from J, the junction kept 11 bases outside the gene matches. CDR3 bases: TGTGCCACCAGCAAGGGGAGAGGGGGCTTCGCTGGAAACACCATATATTTT. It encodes CATSKGRGGFAGNTIYF. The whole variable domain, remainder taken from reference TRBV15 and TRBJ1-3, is DAMVIQNPRYQVTQFGKPVTLSCSQTLNHNVMYWYQQKSSQAPKLLFHYYDKDFNNEADTPDNFQSRRPNTSFCFLDIRSPGLGDTAMYLCATSKGRGGFAGNTIYFGEGSWLTVV.

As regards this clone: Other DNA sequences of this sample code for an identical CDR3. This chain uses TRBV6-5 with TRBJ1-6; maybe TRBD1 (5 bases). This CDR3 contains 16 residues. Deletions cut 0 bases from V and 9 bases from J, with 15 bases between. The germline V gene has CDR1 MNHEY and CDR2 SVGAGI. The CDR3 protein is CASSYSLRVGSSPLHF. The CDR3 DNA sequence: TGTGCCAGCAGTTACTCCCTCAGGGTTGGTTCTTCACCCCTCCACTTT.

DNA of the CDR3: TGTGCCAGCACTACCCTCGGGGGGAGCTCCTACGAGCAGTACTTC. Protein product: CASTTLGGSSYEQYF. The gene calls are TRBV5-5 and TRBJ2-7, with 7 positions matching TRBD2. The V gene's germline CDR1 is SGHKS and CDR2 YYEKEE (reference sequence). V shed 6 bases and J 0 bases; nucleotides not matched to a gene: 9. This CDR3 has 15 amino acids.

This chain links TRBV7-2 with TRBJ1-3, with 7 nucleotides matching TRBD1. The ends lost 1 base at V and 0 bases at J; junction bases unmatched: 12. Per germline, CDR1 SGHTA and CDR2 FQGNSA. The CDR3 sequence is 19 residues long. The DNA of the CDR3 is TGTGCCAGCAGCTTAGTCGTCCCCCTGACAGGGTACTCTGGAAACACCATATATTTT. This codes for CASSLVVPLTGYSGNTIYF. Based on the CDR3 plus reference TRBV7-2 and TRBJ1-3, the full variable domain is GAGVSQSPSNKVTEKGKDVELRCDPISGHTALYWYRQSLGQGLEFLIYFQGNSAPDKSGLPSDRFSAERTGGSVSTLTIQRTQQEDSAVYLCASSLVVPLTGYSGNTIYFGEGSWLTVV.

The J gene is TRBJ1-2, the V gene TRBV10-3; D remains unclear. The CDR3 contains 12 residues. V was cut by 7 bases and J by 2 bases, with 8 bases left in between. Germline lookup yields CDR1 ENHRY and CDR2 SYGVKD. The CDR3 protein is CAINEPNYGYTF. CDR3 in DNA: TGTGCCATCAACGAGCCCAACTATGGCTACACCTTC.

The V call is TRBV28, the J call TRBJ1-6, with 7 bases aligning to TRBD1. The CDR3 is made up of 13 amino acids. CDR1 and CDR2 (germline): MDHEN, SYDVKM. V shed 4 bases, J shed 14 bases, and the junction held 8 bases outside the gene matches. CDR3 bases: TGTGCCAGCAGTTCGGGACAGAGTTTGTCCCTCCACTTT. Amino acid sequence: CASSSGQSLSLHF.

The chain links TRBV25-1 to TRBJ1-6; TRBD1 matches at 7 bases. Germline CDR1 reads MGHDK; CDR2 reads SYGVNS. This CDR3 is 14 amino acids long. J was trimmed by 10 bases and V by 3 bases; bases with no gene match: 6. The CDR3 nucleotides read TGTGCCAGCAGTGAGGGACAGACGTGGTCACCCCTCCACTTT. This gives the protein CASSEGQTWSPLHF.

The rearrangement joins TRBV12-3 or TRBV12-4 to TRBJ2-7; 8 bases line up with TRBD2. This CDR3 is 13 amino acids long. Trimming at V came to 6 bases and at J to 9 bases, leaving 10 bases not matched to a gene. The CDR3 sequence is CASSQRRGVGQYF. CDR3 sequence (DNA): TGTGCCAGCAGCCAAAGGCGGGGGGTAGGGCAGTACTTC.

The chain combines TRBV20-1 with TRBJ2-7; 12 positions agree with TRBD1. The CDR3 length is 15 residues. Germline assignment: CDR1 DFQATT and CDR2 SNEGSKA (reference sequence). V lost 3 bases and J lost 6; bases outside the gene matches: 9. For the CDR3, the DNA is TGCAGTGCTAGTTCGGGACAGGGGGCGCGGGGCGAGCAGTACTTC. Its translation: CSASSGQGARGEQYF.

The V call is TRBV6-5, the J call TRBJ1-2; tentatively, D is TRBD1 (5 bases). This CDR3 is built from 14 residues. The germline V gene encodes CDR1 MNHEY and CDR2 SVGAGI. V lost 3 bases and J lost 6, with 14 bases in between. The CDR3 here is CASSYGGDSNGYTF. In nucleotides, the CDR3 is TGTGCCAGCAGTTATGGGGGGGACTCAAATGGCTACACCTTC.

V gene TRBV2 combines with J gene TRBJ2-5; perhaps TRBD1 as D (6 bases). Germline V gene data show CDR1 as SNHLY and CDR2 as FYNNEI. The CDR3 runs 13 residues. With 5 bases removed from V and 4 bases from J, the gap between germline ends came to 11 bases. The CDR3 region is CASSLGQAETQYF. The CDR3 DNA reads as TGTGCCAGCAGTCTGGGACAAGCAGAGACCCAGTACTTC.

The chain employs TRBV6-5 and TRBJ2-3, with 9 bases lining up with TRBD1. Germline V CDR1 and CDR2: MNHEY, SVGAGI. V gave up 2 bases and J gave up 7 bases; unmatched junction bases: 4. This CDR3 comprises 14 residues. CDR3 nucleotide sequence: TGTGCCAGCAGTTACGACAGGGGGATGAATACGCAGTATTTT. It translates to CASSYDRGMNTQYF.

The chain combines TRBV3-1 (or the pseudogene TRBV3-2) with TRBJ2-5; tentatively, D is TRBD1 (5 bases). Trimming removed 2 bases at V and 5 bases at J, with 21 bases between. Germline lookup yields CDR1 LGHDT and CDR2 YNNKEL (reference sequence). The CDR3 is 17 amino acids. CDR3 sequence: CASSQYRVDIRTETQYF. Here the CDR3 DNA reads TGTGCCAGCAGCCAATATCGGGTGGACATCCGGACGGAGACCCAGTACTTC.

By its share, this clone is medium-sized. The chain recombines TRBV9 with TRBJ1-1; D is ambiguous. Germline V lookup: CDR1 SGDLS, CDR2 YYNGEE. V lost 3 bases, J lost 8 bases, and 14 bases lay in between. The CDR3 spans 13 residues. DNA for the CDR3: TGTGCCAGCAGCGCCCCCGAAGGAGTAGAAGCTTTCTTT. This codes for CASSAPEGVEAFF.

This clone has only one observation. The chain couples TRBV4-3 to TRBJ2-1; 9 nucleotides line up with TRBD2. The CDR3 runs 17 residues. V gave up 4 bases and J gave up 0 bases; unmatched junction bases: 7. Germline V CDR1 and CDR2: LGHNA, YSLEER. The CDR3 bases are TGCGCCAGCAGCCCGGGACTAGCCACGAGCTCCTACAATGAGCAGTTCTTC. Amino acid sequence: CASSPGLATSSYNEQFF.

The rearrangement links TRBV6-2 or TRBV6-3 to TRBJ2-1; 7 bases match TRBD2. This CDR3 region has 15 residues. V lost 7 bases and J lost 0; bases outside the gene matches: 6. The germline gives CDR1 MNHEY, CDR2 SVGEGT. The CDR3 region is CASNPAGRSYNEQFF. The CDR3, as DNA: TGTGCCAGCAACCCAGCGGGGCGCTCCTACAATGAGCAGTTCTTC.

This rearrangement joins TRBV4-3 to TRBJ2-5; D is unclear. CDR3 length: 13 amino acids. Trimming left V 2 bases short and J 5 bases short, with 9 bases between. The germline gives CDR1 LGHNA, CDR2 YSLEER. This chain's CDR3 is CASSQRQVETQYF. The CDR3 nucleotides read TGCGCCAGCAGCCAACGGCAGGTGGAGACCCAGTACTTC.

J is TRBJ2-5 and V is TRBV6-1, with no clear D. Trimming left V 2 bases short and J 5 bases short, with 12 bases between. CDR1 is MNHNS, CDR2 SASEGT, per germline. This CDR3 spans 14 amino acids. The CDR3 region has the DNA TGTGCCAGCAGTGAACGGAGCAGCCGGGAGACCCAGTACTTC. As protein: CASSERSSRETQYF.

The CDR3 reads CAISEAGDSNQPQHF. The CDR3 DNA reads TGTGCCATCAGTGAGGCAGGGGACAGCAATCAGCCCCAGCATTTT. J is TRBJ1-5 and V is TRBV10-3; a possible D gene is TRBD1 (6 bases). Per the germline V gene, CDR1 is ENHRY and CDR2 is SYGVKD. The CDR3 contains 15 residues. Trimming took 2 bases from V and 1 from J, leaving 9 bases between them.

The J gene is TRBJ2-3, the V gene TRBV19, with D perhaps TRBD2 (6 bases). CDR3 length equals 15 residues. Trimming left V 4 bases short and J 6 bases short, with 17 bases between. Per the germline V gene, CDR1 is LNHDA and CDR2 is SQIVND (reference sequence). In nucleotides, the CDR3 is TGTGCCAGTAGTAGCCCGGGGACTCCGACGGATACGCAGTATTTT. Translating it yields CASSSPGTPTDTQYF. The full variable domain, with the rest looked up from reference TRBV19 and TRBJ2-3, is DGGITQSPKYLFRKEGQNVTLSCEQNLNHDAMYWYRQDPGQGLRLIYYSQIVNDFQKGDIAEGYSVSREKKESFPLTVTSAQKNPTAFYLCASSSPGTPTDTQYFGPGTRLTVL.

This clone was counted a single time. The CDR3 is CASSLAVGRGAPNEQFF. As DNA, the CDR3 is TGTGCCAGCAGCTTAGCGGTGGGAAGGGGTGCTCCCAATGAGCAGTTCTTC. V is TRBV7-8 and J is TRBJ2-1, with TRBD1 as a possible D gene (5 bases). CDR1 is SGHVS, CDR2 FQNEAQ, per germline. The V end was cut by 0 bases, the J end by 6 bases, with 18 bases between. This CDR3 is 17 amino acids long.

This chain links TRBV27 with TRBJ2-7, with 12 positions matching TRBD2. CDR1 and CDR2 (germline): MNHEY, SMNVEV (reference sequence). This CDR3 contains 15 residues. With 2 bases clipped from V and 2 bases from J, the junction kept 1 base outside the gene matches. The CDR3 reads CASSLRLAGAYEQYF. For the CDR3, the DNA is TGTGCCAGCAGTTTAAGACTAGCGGGGGCCTACGAGCAGTACTTC.

The CDR3 sequence is CASRPPGGPNTGELFF. The CDR3 coding sequence is TGTGCCAGCAGACCGCCCGGCGGCCCGAACACCGGGGAGCTGTTTTTT. J is TRBJ2-2 and V is TRBV7-8; no definite D call. The CDR3 extends over 16 amino acids. Germline CDR1 reads SGHVS; CDR2 reads FQNEAQ. V was clipped by 6 bases and J by 0 bases, with 14 bases between them. The whole variable domain, remainder taken from reference TRBV7-8 and TRBJ2-2, is GAGVSQSPRYKVAKRGQDVALRCDPISGHVSLFWYQQALGQGPEFLTYFQNEAQLDKSGLPSDRFFAERPEGSVSTLKIQRTQQEDSAVYLCASRPPGGPNTGELFFGEGSRLTVL.

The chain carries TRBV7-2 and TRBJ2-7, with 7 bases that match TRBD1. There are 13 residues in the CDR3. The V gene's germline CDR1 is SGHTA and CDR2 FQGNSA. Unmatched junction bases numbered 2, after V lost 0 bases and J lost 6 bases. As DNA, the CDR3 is TGTGCCAGCAGCTTAGCTACAGGGGCCGAGCAGTACTTC. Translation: CASSLATGAEQYF. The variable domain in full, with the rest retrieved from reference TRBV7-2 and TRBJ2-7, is GAGVSQSPSNKVTEKGKDVELRCDPISGHTALYWYRQSLGQGLEFLIYFQGNSAPDKSGLPSDRFSAERTGGSVSTLTIQRTQQEDSAVYLCASSLATGAEQYFGPGTRLTVT.